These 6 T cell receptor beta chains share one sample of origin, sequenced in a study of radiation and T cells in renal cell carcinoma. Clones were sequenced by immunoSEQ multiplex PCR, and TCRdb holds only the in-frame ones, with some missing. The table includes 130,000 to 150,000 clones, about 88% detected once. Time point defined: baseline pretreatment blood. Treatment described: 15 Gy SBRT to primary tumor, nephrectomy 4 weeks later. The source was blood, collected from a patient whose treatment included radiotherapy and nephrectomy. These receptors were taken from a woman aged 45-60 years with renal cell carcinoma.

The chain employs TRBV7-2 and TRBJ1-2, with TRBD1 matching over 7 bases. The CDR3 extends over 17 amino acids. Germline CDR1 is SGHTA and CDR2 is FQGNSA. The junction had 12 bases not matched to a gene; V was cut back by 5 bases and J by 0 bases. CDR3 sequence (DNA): TGTGCCAGCAGCGGTCCCGGGACAGAAACTTCTAACTATGGCTACACCTTC. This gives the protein CASSGPGTETSNYGYTF.

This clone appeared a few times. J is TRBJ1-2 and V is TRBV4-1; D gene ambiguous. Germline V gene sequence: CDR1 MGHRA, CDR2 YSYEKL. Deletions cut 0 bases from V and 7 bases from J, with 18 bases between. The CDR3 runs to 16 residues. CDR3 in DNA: TGCGCCAGCAGCCAAGATAGATGGGGTAATAGAGGTGGCTACACCTTC. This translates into CASSQDRWGNRGGYTF.

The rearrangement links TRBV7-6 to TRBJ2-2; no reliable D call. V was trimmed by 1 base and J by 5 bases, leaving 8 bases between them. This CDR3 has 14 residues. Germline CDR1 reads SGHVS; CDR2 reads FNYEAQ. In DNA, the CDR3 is TGTGCCAGCAGCTTAGTGTTATTGACCGGGGAGCTGTTTTTT. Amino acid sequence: CASSLVLLTGELFF.

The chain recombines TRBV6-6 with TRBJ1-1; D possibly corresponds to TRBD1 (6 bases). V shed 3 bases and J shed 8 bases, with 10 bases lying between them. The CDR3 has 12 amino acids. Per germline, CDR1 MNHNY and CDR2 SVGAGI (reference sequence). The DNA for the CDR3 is TGTGCCAGCAGTTATGGGGGCATAGAAGCTTTCTTT. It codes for CASSYGGIEAFF.

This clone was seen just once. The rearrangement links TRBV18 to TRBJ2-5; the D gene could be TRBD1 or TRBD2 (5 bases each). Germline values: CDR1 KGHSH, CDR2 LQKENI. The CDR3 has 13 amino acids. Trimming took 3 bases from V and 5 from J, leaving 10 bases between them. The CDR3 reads CASSPGVRETQYF. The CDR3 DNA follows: TGTGCCAGCTCACCGGGGGTACGGGAGACCCAGTACTTC.

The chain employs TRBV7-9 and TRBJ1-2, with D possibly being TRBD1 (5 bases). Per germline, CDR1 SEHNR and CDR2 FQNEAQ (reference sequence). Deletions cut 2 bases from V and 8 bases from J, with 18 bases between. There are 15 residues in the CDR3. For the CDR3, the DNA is TGTGCCAGCAGCTTAATGGGGTTGTGGGGGACGGGCTACACCTTC. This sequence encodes CASSLMGLWGTGYTF. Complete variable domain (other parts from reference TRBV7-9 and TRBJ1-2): DTGVSQNPRHKITKRGQNVTFRCDPISEHNRLYWYRQTLGQGPEFLTYFQNEAQLEKSRLLSDRFSAERPKGSFSTLEIQRTEQGDSAMYLCASSLMGLWGTGYTFGSGTRLTVV.